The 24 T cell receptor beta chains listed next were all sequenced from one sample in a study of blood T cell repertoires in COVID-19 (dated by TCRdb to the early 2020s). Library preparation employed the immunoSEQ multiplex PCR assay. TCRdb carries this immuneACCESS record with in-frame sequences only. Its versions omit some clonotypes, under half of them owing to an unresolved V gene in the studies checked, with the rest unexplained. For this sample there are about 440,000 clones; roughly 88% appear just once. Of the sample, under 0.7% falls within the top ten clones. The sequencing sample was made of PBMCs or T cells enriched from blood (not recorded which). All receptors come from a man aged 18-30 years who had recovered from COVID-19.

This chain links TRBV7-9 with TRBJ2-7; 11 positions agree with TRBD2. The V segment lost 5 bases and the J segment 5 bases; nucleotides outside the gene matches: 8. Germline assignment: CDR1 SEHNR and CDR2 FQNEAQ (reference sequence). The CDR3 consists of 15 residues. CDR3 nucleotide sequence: TGTGCCAGCAGCGCTGCGGCTAGCGGGAGGAACGAGCAGTACTTC. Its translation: CASSAAASGRNEQYF.

CDR3 nucleotide sequence: TGTGCCAGCAGCTTAGCCTCCGGGACAGGCTCAGGAAACACCATATATTTT. Its translation is CASSLASGTGSGNTIYF. The chain recombines TRBV11-3 with TRBJ1-3; TRBD1 aligns across 8 bases. The V segment lost 1 base and the J segment 4 bases; nucleotides outside the gene matches: 9. The CDR3 is made up of 17 amino acids. Germline V lookup: CDR1 SGHNT, CDR2 YENEEA.

The CDR3 DNA is TGTGCCAGCAACCCTACCGGGACAGGGGCGTACGAGCAGTACTTC. Amino acids: CASNPTGTGAYEQYF. The chain employs TRBV11-2 and TRBJ2-7; TRBD1 matches at 10 bases. CDR1 is SGHAT, CDR2 FQNNGV, per germline. V shed 7 bases, J shed 4 bases, and the junction held 10 bases outside the gene matches. The CDR3 length is 15 residues.

The CDR3 region has the DNA TGTGCCAGCAGTTACCTCAGGGTCCAGCCCCAGCATTTT. This gives the protein CASSYLRVQPQHF. The chain employs TRBV28 and TRBJ1-5; a weak D match, TRBD1 (5 bases). Trimming left V 4 bases short and J 7 bases short, with 11 bases between. This CDR3 is built from 13 residues. CDR1 is MDHEN, CDR2 SYDVKM, per germline.

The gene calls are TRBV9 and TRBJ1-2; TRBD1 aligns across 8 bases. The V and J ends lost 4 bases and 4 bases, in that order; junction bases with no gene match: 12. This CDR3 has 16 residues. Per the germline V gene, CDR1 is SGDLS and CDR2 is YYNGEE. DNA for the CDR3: TGTGCCAGCAGCCCATGGACAGGGTCAGAGGGCTATGGCTACACCTTC. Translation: CASSPWTGSEGYGYTF.

CDR3 residues: CASSFQGNTIYF. CDR3 in DNA: TGTGCCAGCAGCTTTCAGGGAAACACCATATATTTT. The chain has TRBV3-1 (or the pseudogene TRBV3-2) and TRBJ1-3; no firm D call. Per the germline V gene, CDR1 is LGHDT and CDR2 is YNNKEL (reference sequence). CDR3 size: 12 residues. V was cut by 5 bases and J by 4 bases, with 6 bases left in between.

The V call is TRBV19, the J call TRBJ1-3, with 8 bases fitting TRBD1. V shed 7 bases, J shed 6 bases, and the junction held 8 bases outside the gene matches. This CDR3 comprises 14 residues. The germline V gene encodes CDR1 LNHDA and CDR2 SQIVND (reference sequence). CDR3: CASNRDRSKNTIYF. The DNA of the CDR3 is TGTGCCAGTAACCGGGACAGGTCGAAAAACACCATATATTTT.

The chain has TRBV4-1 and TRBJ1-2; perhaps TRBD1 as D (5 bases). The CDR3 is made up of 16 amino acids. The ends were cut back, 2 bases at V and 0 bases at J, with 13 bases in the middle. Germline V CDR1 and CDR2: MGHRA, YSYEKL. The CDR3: CASSQPTGRANYGYTF. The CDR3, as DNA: TGCGCCAGCAGCCAACCAACAGGCCGAGCTAACTATGGCTACACCTTC.

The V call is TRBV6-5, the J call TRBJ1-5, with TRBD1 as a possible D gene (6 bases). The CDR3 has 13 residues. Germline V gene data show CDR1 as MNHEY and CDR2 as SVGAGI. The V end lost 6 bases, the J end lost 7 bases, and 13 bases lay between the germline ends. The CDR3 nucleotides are TGTGCCAGCAGCCCCAAGGGGGGGCAGCCCCAGCATTTT. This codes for CASSPKGGQPQHF.

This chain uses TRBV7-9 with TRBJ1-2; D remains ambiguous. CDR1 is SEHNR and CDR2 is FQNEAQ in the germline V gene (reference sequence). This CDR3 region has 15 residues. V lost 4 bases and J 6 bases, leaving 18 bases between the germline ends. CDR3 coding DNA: TGTGCCAGCAGCTCGGTGGTGAGCGGACGAGATGGCTACACCTTC. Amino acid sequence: CASSSVVSGRDGYTF.

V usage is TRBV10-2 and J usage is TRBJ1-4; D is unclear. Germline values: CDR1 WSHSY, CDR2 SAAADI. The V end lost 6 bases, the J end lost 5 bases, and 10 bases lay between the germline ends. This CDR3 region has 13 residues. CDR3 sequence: CASRRLKNEKLFF. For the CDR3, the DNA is TGCGCCAGCAGAAGACTCAAAAATGAAAAACTGTTTTTT.

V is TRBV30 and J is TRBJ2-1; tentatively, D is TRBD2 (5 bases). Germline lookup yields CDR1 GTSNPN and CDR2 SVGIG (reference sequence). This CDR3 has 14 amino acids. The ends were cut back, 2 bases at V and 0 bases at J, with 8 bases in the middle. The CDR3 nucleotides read TGTGCCTGGAGTATGGGGAGCTCCTACAATGAGCAGTTCTTC. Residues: CAWSMGSSYNEQFF.

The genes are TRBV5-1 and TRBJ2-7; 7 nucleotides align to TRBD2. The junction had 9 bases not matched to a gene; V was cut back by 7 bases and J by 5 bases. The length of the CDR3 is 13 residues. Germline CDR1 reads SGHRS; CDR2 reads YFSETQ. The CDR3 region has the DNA TGCGCCAGCCGCCCGGGGGGAGCCGACGAGCAGTACTTC. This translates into CASRPGGADEQYF.

CDR3 region: CATTDFNYGYTF. CDR3 in DNA: TGTGCCACTACTGACTTCAACTATGGCTACACCTTC. The V gene is TRBV12-3 or TRBV12-4, the J gene TRBJ1-2; D is unclear. The germline V and J ends were trimmed by 10 bases and 2 bases, with 11 bases remaining between them. This CDR3 comprises 12 residues.

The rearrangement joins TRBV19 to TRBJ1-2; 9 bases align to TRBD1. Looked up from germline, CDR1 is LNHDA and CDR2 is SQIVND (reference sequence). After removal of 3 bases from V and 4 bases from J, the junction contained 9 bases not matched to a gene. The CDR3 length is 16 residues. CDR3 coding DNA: TGTGCCAGTAGTATGAATCACAGGGGGCGCGCCTATGGCTACACCTTC. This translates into CASSMNHRGRAYGYTF.

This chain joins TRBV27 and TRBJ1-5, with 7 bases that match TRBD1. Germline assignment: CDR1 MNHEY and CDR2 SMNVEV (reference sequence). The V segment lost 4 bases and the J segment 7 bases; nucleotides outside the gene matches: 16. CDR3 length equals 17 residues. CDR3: CASSSLTTLDREQPQHF. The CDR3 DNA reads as TGTGCCAGCAGTTCTCTTACTACGCTCGACAGGGAGCAGCCCCAGCATTTT.

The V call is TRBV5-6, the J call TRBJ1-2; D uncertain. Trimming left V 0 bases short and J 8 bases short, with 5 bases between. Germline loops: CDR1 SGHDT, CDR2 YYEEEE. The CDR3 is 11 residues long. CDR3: CASSLARGYTF. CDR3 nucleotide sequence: TGTGCCAGCAGCTTGGCGCGCGGCTACACCTTC.

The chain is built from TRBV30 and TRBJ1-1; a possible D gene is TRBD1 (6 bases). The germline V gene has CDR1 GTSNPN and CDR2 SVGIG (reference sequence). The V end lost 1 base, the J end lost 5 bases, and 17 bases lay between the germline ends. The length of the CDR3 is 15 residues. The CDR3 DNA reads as TGTGCCTGGAGTGGAGGGGGAGACTTGGGGACTGAAGCTTTCTTT. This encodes CAWSGGGDLGTEAFF.

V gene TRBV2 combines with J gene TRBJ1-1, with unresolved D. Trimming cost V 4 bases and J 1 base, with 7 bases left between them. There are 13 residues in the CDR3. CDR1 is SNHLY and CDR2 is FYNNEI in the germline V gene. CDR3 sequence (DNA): TGTGCCAGCAGTGTGGCACCGAACACTGAAGCTTTCTTT. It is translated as CASSVAPNTEAFF. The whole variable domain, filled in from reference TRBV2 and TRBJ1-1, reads EPEVTQTPSHQVTQMGQEVILRCVPISNHLYFYWYRQILGQKVEFLVSFYNNEISEKSEIFDDQFSVERPDGSNFTLKIRSTKLEDSAMYFCASSVAPNTEAFFGQGTRLTVV.

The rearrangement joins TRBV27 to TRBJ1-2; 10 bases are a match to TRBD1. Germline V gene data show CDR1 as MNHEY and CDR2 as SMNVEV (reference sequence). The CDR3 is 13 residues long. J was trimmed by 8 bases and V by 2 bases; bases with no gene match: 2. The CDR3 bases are TGTGCCAGCAGTTTACAGGGACAGGGGGGCTACACCTTC. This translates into CASSLQGQGGYTF.

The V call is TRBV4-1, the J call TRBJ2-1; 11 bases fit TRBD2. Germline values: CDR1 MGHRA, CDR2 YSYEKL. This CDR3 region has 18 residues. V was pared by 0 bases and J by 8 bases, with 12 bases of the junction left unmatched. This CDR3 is CASSQETRASGRIDEQFF. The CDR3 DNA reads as TGCGCCAGCAGCCAAGAGACCCGGGCTAGCGGGAGGATTGATGAGCAGTTCTTC.

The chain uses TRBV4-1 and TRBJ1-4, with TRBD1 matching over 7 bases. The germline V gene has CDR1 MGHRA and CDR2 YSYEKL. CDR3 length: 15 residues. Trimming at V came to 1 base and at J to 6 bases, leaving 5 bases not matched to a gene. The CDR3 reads CASSQVGTDYEKLFF. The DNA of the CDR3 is TGCGCCAGCAGCCAAGTTGGGACAGATTATGAAAAACTGTTTTTT.

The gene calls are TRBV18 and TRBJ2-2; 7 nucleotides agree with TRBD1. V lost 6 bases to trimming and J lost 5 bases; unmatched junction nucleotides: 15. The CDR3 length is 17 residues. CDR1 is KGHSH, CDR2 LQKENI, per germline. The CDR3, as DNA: TGTGCCAGCTCCACCGGGACAGACTTCCGGAGGACCGGGGAGCTGTTTTTT. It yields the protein CASSTGTDFRRTGELFF.

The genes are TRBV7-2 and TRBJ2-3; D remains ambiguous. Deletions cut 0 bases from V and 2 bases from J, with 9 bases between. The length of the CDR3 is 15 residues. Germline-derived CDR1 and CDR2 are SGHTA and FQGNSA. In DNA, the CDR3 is TGTGCCAGCAGCTTAGCGGGCATACTCACAGATACGCAGTATTTT. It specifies CASSLAGILTDTQYF.